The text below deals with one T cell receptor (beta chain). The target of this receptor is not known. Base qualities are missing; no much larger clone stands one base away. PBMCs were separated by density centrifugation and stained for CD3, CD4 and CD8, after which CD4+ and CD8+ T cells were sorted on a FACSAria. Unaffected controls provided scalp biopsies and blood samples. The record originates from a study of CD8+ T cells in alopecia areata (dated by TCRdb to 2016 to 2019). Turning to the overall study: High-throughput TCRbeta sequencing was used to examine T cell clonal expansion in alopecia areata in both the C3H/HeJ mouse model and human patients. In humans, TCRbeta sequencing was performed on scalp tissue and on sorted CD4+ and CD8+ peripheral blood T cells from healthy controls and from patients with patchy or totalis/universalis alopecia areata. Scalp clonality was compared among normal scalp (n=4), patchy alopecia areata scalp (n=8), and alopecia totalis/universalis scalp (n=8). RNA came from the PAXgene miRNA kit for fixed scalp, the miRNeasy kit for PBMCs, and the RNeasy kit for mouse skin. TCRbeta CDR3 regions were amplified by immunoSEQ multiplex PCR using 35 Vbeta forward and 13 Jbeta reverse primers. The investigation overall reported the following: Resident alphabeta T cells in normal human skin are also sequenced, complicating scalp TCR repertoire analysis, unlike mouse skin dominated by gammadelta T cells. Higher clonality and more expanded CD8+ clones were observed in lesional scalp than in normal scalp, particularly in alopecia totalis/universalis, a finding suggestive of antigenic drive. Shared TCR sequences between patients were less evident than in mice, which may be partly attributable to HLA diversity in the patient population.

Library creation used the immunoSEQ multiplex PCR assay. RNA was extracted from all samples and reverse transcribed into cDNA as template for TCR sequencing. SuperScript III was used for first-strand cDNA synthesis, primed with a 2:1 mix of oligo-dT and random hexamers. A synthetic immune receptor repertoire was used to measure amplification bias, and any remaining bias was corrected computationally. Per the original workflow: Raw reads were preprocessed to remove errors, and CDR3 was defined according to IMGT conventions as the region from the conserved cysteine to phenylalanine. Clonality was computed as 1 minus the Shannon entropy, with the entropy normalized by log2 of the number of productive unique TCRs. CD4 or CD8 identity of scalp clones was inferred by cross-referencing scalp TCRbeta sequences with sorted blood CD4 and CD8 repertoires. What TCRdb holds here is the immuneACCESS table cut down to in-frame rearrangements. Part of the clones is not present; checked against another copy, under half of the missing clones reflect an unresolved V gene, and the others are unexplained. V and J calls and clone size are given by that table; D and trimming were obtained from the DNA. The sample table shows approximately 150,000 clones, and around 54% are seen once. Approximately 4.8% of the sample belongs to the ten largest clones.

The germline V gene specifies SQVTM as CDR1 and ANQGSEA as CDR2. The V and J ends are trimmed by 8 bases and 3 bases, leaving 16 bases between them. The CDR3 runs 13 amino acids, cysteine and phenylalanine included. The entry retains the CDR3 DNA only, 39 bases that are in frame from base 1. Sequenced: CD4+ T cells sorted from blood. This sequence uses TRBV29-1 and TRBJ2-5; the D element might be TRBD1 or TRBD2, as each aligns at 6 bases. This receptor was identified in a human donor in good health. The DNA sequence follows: TGCAGCTTAGGAGGGCAGGGGAAAGAGACCCAGTACTTC. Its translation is CSLGGQGKETQYF.